The clone carrying this TCR beta chain was detected only a few times. Its specificity is not known. Trimming removed 3 bases from V and 4 bases from J; junction bases left unmatched: 4. This CDR3 region has 14 residues. Germline CDR1 and CDR2: SGHRS and YFSETQ. This sample is drawn from a study of identical twins. Overall study findings and caveats: Shared out-of-frame alpha sequences (those common to twins) showed excess low generation probability.

It was template switching that added a universal primer site, and there were unique molecular identifiers on the cDNA. One entry per CDR3 protein, called by TCRdb with MiXCR from the 5' RACE reads. The repertoire holds roughly 1.6 million distinct CDR3 sequences, with under 35% as singletons. The rearrangement links TRBV5-1 to TRBJ2-5, with 9 bases matching TRBD1. Sequenced sample: cord blood. The clonotype was recovered from a newborn girl in good health. CDR3 region: CASSSQTGGETQYF. The CDR3 DNA reads as TGCGCCAGCAGCTCTCAGACAGGGGGAGAGACCCAGTACTTC. Combining the CDR3 with reference TRBV5-1 and TRBJ2-5 gives the whole variable domain KAGVTQTPRYLIKTRGQQVTLSCSPISGHRSVSWYQQTPGQGLQFLFEYFSETQRNKGNFPGRFSGRQFSNSRSEMNVSTLELGDSALYLCASSSQTGGETQYFGPGTRLLVL.